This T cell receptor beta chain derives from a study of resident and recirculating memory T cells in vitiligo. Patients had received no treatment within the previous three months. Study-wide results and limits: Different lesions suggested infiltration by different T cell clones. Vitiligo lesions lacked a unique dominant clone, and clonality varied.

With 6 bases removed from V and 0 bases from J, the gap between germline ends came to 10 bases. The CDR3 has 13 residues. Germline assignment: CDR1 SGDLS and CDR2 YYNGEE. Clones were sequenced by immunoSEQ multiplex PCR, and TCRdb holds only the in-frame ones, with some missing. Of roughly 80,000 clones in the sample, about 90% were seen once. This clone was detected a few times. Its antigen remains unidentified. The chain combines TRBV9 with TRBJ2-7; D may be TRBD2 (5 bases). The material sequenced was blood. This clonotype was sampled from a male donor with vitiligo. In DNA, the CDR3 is TGTGCCAGCAATGCGGGCTTCTCCTACGAGCAGTACTTC. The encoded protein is CASNAGFSYEQYF.